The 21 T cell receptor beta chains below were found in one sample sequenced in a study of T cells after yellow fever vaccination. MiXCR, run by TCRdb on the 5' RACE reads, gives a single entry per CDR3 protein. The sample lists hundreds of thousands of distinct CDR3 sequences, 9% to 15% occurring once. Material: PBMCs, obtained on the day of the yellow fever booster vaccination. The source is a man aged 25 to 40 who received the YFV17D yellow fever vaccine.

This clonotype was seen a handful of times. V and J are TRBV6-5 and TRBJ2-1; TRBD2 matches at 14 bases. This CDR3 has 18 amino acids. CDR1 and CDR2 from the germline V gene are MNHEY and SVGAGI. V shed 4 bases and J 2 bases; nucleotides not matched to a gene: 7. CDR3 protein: CASSLTGLAGAAYNEQFF. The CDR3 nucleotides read TGTGCCAGCAGTTTAACGGGACTAGCGGGAGCGGCCTACAATGAGCAGTTCTTC.

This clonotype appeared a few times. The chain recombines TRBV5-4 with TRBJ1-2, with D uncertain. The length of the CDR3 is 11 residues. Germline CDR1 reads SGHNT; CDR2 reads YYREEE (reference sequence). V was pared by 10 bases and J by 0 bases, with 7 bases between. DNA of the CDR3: TGTGCCGGGGTTACTAACTATGGCTACACCTTC. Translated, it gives CAGVTNYGYTF.

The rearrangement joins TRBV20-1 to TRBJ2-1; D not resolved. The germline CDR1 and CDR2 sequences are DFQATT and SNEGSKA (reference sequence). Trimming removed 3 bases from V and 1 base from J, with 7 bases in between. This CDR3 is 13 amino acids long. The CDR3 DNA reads TGCAGTGCTAGTGGGCTTTCCTACAATGAGCAGTTCTTC. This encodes CSASGLSYNEQFF.

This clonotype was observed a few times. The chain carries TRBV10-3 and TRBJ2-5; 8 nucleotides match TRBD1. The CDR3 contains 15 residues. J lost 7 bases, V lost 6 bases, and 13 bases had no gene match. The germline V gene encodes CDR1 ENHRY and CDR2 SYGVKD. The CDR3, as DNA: TGTGCCATCAGCAACCAGGGGGCGGATTCTTTGACCCAGTACTTC. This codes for CAISNQGADSLTQYF.

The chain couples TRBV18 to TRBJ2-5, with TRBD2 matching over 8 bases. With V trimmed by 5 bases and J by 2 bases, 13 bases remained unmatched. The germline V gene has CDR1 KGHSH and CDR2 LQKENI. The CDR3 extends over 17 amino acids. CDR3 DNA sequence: TGTGCCAGCTCAACATATCCGGGACTAGACCCACAAGAGACCCAGTACTTC. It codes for CASSTYPGLDPQETQYF.

CDR3 loop: CASRPQGGELFF. The CDR3 nucleotides read TGTGCCAGCAGGCCTCAGGGCGGGGAGCTGTTTTTT. The chain recombines TRBV28 with TRBJ2-2; perhaps TRBD1 as D (5 bases). From germline, CDR1 is MDHEN and CDR2 SYDVKM. V was pared by 6 bases and J by 7 bases, with 9 bases between. The CDR3 sequence is 12 residues long.

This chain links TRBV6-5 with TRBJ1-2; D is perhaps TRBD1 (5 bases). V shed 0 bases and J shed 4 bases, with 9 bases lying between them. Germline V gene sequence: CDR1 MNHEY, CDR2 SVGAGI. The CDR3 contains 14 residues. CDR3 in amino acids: CASSYSGGSYGYTF. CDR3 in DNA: TGTGCCAGCAGTTACTCGGGGGGGAGCTATGGCTACACCTTC.

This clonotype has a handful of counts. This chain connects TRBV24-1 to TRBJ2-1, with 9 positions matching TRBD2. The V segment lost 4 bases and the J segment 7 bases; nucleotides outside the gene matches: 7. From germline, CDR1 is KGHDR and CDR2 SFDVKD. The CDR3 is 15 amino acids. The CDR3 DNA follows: TGTGCCACCAGTGAGGCGCGGGAGGGCTCAAATGAGCAGTTCTTC. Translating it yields CATSEAREGSNEQFF.

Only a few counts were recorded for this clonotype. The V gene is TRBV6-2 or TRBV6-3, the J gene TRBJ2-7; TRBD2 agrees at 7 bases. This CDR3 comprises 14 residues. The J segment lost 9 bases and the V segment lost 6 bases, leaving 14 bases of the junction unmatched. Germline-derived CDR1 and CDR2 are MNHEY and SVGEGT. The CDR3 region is CASRMGLSLQRQYF. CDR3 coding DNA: TGTGCCAGCAGGATGGGACTATCCCTTCAACGGCAGTACTTC.

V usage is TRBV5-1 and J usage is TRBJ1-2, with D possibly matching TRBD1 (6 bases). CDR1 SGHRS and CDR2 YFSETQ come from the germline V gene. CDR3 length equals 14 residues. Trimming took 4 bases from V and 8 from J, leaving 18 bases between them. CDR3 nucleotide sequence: TGCGCCAGCAGCCCAGGGGATCCACTGAACGGCTACACCTTC. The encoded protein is CASSPGDPLNGYTF.

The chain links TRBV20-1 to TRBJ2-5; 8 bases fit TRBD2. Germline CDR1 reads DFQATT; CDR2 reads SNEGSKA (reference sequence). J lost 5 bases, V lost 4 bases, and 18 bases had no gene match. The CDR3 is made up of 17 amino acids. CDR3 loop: CSATGTSGGQIEETQYF. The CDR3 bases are TGCAGTGCTACAGGGACTAGTGGTGGCCAGATAGAGGAGACCCAGTACTTC.

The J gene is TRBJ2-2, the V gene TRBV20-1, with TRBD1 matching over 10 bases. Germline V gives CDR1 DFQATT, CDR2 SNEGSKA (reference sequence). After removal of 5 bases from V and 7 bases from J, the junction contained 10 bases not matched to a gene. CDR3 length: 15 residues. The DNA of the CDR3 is TGCAGTGCTTCAAAGACAGGGGGCTGGGACGGGGAGCTGTTTTTT. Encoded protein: CSASKTGGWDGELFF.

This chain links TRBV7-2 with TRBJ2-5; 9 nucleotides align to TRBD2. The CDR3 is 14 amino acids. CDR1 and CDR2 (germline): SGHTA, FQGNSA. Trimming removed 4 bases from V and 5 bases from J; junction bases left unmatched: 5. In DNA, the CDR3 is TGTGCCAGCAGCTCAAGCGGGGGGTTTGAGACCCAGTACTTC. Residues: CASSSSGGFETQYF. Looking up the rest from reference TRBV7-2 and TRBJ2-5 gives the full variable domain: GAGVSQSPSNKVTEKGKDVELRCDPISGHTALYWYRQSLGQGLEFLIYFQGNSAPDKSGLPSDRFSAERTGGSVSTLTIQRTQQEDSAVYLCASSSSGGFETQYFGPGTRLLVL.

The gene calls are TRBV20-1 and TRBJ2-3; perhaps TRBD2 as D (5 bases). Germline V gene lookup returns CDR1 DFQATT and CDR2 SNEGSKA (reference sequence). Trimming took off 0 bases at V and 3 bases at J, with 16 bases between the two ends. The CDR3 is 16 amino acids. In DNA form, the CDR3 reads TGCAGTGCTAGAGATCTCGAGCGGTGGGCTACAGATACGCAGTATTTT. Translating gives CSARDLERWATDTQYF.

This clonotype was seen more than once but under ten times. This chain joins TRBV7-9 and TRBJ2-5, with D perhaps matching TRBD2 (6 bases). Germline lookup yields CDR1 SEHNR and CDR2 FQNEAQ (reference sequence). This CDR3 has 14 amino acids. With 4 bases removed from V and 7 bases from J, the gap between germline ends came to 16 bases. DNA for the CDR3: TGTGCCAGCAGCTCTACCGAGGGACTCGGGACCCAGTACTTC. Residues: CASSSTEGLGTQYF.

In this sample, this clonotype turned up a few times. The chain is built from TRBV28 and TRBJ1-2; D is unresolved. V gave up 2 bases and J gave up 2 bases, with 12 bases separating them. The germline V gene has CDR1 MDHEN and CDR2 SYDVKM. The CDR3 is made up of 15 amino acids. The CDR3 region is CASSLRRGTNYGYTF. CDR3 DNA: TGTGCCAGCAGTTTAAGGCGGGGAACCAACTATGGCTACACCTTC.

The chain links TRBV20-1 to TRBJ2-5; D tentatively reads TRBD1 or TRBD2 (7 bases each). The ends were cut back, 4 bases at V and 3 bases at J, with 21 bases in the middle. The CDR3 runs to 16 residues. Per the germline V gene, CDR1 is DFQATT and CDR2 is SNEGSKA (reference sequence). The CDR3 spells CSANGGAGTEKETQYF. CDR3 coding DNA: TGCAGTGCTAATGGGGGGGCCGGGACAGAGAAAGAGACCCAGTACTTC.

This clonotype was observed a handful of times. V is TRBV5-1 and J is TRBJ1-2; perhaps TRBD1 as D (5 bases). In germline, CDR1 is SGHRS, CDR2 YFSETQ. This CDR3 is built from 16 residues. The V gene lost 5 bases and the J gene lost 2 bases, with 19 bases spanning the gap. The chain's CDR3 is CASRGNDRRQNYGYTF. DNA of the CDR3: TGCGCCAGCAGGGGGAACGACCGAAGACAGAACTATGGCTACACCTTC.

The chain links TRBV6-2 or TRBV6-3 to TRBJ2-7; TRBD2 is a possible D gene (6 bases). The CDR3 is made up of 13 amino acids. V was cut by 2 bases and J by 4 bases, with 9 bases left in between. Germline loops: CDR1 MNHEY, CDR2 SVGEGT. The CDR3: CASSYLRGYEQYF. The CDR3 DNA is TGTGCCAGCAGTTACCTCCGGGGGTACGAGCAGTACTTC.

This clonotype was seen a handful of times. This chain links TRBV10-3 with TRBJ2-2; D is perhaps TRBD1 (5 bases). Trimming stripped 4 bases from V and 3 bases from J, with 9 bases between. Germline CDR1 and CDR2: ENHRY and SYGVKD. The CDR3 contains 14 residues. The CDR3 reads CAISVDRDTGELFF. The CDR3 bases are TGTGCCATCAGTGTAGACAGAGACACCGGGGAGCTGTTTTTT.

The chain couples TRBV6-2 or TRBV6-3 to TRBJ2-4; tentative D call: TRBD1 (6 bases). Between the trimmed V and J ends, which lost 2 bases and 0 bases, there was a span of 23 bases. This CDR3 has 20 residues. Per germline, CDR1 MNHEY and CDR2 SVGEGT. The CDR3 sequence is CASSYRDTGLSILAKNIQYF. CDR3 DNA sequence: TGTGCCAGCAGTTACCGGGACACCGGATTATCGATTCTAGCCAAAAACATTCAGTACTTC.